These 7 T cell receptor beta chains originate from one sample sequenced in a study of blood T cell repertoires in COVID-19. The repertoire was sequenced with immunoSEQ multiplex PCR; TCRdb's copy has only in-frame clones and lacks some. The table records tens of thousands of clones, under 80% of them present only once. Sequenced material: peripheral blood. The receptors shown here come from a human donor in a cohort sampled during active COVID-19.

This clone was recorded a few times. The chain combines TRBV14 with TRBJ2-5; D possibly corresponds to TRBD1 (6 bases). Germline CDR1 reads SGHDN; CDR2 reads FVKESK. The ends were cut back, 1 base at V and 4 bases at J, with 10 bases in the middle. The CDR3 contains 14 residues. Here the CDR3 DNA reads TGTGCCAGCAGCCAAGGGGCAGGGGCAGAGACCCAGTACTTC. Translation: CASSQGAGAETQYF.

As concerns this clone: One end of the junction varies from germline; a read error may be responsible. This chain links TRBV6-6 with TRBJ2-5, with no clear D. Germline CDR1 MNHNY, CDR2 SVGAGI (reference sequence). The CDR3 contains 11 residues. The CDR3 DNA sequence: TGTGCCAGCAGTCGCCAAGAGGCCCAGTACTTC. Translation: CASSRQEAQYF.

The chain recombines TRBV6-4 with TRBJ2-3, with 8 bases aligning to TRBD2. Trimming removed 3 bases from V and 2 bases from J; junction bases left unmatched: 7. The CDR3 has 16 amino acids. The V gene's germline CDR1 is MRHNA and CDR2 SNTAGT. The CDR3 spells CASSELLAASTDTQYF. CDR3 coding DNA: TGTGCCAGCAGTGAATTACTAGCGGCTTCCACAGATACGCAGTATTTT.

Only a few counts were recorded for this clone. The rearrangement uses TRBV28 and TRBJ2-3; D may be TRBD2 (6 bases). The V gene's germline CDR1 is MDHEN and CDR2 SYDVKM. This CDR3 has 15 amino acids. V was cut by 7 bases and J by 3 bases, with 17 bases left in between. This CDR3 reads CASTDTSPGTDTQYF. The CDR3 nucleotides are TGTGCCAGCACCGATACTAGCCCAGGGACAGATACGCAGTATTTT.

The DNA of the CDR3 is TGTGCCTGGAGTGTGCAGGGGGGAGATACGCAGTATTTT. Translated, it gives CAWSVQGGDTQYF. The chain is built from TRBV30 and TRBJ2-3; tentative D call: TRBD1 (7 bases). The CDR3 extends over 13 amino acids. The V gene lost 0 bases and the J gene lost 5 bases, with 9 bases spanning the gap. Germline-derived CDR1 and CDR2 are GTSNPN and SVGIG (reference sequence).

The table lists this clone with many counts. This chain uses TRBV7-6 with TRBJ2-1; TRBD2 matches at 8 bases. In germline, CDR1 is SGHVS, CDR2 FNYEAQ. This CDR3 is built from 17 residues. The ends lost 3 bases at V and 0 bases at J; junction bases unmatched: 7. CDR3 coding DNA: TGTGCCAGCAGCTTTAAGGCGGGGGGAAGCTCCTACAATGAGCAGTTCTTC. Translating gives CASSFKAGGSSYNEQFF.

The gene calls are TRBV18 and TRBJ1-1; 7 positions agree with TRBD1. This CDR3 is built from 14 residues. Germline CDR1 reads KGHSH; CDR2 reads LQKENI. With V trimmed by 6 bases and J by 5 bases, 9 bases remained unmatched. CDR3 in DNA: TGTGCCAGCTCGCTGTTCAGGGGGGAGACTGAAGCTTTCTTT. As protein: CASSLFRGETEAFF.